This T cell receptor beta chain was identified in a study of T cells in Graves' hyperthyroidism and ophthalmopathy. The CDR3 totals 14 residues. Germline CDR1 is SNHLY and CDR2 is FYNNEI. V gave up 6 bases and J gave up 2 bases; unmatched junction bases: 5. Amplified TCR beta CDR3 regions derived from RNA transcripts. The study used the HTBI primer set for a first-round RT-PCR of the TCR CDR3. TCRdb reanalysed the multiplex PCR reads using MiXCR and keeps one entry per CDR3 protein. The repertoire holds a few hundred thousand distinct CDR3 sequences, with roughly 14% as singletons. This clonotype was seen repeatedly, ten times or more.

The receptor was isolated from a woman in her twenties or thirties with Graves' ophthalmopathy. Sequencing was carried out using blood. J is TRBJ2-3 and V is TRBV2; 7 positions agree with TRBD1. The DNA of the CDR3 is TGTGCCAGCAGGACAGGGCATTACACAGATACGCAGTATTTT. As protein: CASRTGHYTDTQYF.